The 21 T cell receptor beta chains listed next were all sequenced from one sample in a study of blood T cell repertoires in COVID-19. Assay: immunoSEQ multiplex PCR; the TCRdb copy retains only in-frame clones and omits some. The sample lists approximately 130,000 clones, around 79% occurring once. The sequencing sample was made of peripheral blood. The origin of the receptors is an elderly man with acute or convalescent COVID-19.

This rearrangement joins TRBV27 to TRBJ2-4, with 9 bases matching TRBD1. The germline V gene has CDR1 MNHEY and CDR2 SMNVEV (reference sequence). The CDR3 runs 15 residues. Trimming cost V 4 bases and J 6 bases; bases outside gene matches: 7. The CDR3 sequence is CASSSPTGGRNIQYF. As DNA, the CDR3 is TGTGCCAGCAGTTCGCCAACAGGGGGCAGAAACATTCAGTACTTC.

This chain links TRBV2 with TRBJ2-5, with 7 bases matching TRBD2. Per germline, CDR1 SNHLY and CDR2 FYNNEI. The CDR3 spans 13 residues. The V segment lost 3 bases and the J segment 9 bases; nucleotides outside the gene matches: 7. CDR3 residues: CASSDRTSLSQYF. CDR3 nucleotides: TGTGCCAGCAGTGATAGGACTAGTTTGTCCCAGTACTTC.

The chain uses TRBV10-3 and TRBJ2-7; D remains ambiguous. Germline V CDR1 and CDR2: ENHRY, SYGVKD. The ends were cut back, 3 bases at V and 4 bases at J, with 7 bases in the middle. The CDR3 spans 12 residues. This CDR3 is CAISDQDYEQYF. The CDR3 nucleotides are TGTGCCATCAGTGACCAGGATTACGAGCAGTACTTC.

This chain connects TRBV5-1 to TRBJ1-4; 9 nucleotides line up with TRBD1. Germline V gene data show CDR1 as SGHRS and CDR2 as YFSETQ. V gave up 3 bases and J gave up 5 bases; unmatched junction bases: 5. The CDR3 is made up of 15 amino acids. CDR3 sequence (DNA): TGCGCCAGCAGCTCCTCCGGGACAGGGAATGAAAAACTGTTTTTT. Its protein product is CASSSSGTGNEKLFF.

V is TRBV3-1 (or the pseudogene TRBV3-2) and J is TRBJ1-1; D unclear. V dropped 6 bases and J dropped 7 bases, with 18 bases sitting between them. This CDR3 is built from 14 residues. The germline V gene encodes CDR1 LGHDT and CDR2 YNNKEL (reference sequence). The CDR3 DNA is TGTGCCAGCAGGCCTCCTGGGTCAGGAGGTGAAGCTTTCTTT. It codes for CASRPPGSGGEAFF.

The J gene is TRBJ2-7, the V gene TRBV3-1 (or the pseudogene TRBV3-2); D possibly corresponds to TRBD2 (5 bases). Germline V lookup: CDR1 LGHDT, CDR2 YNNKEL (reference sequence). This CDR3 is 13 amino acids long. Deletions cut 4 bases from V and 7 bases from J, with 14 bases between. Here the CDR3 reads CASSPLRTGEQYF. Here the CDR3 DNA reads TGTGCCAGCAGCCCCCTGCGGACGGGAGAGCAGTACTTC.

The V call is TRBV3-1 (or the pseudogene TRBV3-2), the J call TRBJ1-6; the D gene is possibly TRBD1 (5 bases). The V gene lost 1 base and the J gene lost 14 bases, with 15 bases spanning the gap. The CDR3 is 14 amino acids. Germline assignment: CDR1 LGHDT and CDR2 YNNKEL (reference sequence). The CDR3, as DNA: TGTGCCAGCAGCCAAGCGACAGTGGCGTCGGCCCTCCACTTT. This encodes CASSQATVASALHF.

The chain has TRBV28 and TRBJ2-4; the D is unclear. Trimming pared 10 bases from V and 0 bases from J, leaving 10 bases between. This CDR3 comprises 13 residues. The germline gives CDR1 MDHEN, CDR2 SYDVKM. The CDR3 sequence is CATFAGAKNIQYF. The CDR3 coding sequence is TGTGCCACCTTCGCCGGAGCCAAAAACATTCAGTACTTC.

The CDR3 region is CASSYSRGGVYEQYF. CDR3 DNA: TGTGCCAGCAGTTACTCGCGCGGGGGGGTTTACGAGCAGTACTTC. The genes are TRBV6-2 or TRBV6-3 and TRBJ2-7, with 9 bases aligning to TRBD2. Trimming took 0 bases from V and 4 from J; bases not matched to a gene: 4. This CDR3 has 15 amino acids. CDR1 MNHEY and CDR2 SVGEGT come from the germline V gene.

This clone was observed a single time. The J gene is TRBJ2-7, the V gene TRBV11-2; maybe TRBD2 (5 bases). Per germline, CDR1 SGHAT and CDR2 FQNNGV. Trimming removed 1 base from V and 7 bases from J, with 26 bases in between. CDR3 length: 18 residues. The CDR3 loop reads CASSLVAGGPSLLGEQYF. CDR3 nucleotide sequence: TGTGCCAGCAGCTTAGTTGCGGGCGGACCCTCGCTCCTGGGGGAGCAGTACTTC.

The CDR3 nucleotides read TGTGCCAGCACGCCCAGGGGGCCATCTGAAGCTTTCTTT. It codes for CASTPRGPSEAFF. The chain joins TRBV11-1 to TRBJ1-1; 8 bases line up with TRBD1. The CDR3 runs to 13 residues. The V and J ends lost 7 bases and 6 bases, in that order; junction bases with no gene match: 7. Per the germline V gene, CDR1 is SGHAT and CDR2 is FQDESV (reference sequence).

V gene TRBV28 combines with J gene TRBJ1-2, with TRBD1 matching over 7 bases. Germline values: CDR1 MDHEN, CDR2 SYDVKM. The CDR3 loop spans 13 amino acids. The J segment lost 7 bases and the V segment lost 7 bases, leaving 9 bases of the junction unmatched. CDR3 residues: CASTPGTVFGYTF. The CDR3 DNA reads TGTGCCAGCACCCCCGGGACAGTATTTGGCTACACCTTC.

This clone was recorded once. J is TRBJ1-5 and V is TRBV6-2 or TRBV6-3, with TRBD1 matching over 10 bases. The length of the CDR3 is 15 residues. The junction had 5 bases not matched to a gene; V was cut back by 5 bases and J by 4 bases. CDR1 and CDR2 from the germline V gene are MNHEY and SVGEGT. DNA for the CDR3: TGTGCCAGCAGTACGGGACAGGGGTTGAATCAGCCCCAGCATTTT. Its protein product is CASSTGQGLNQPQHF.

The chain employs TRBV18 and TRBJ2-7, with 9 nucleotides matching TRBD1. V shed 6 bases and J 6 bases; nucleotides not matched to a gene: 6. Germline V gene lookup returns CDR1 KGHSH and CDR2 LQKENI. CDR3 length: 13 amino acids. The CDR3 DNA reads as TGTGCCAGCTCCGCCGGGACAGGGTCCGAGCAGTACTTC. This codes for CASSAGTGSEQYF.

J is TRBJ2-1 and V is TRBV3-1 (or the pseudogene TRBV3-2); 10 nucleotides match TRBD2. The CDR3 is made up of 14 amino acids. Germline trimming cut 4 bases from V and 9 bases from J; bases unmatched to any gene: 6. Germline V gene data show CDR1 as LGHDT and CDR2 as YNNKEL (reference sequence). The CDR3 is CASSPRSGGIEQFF. The CDR3 nucleotides are TGTGCCAGCAGCCCCCGTAGCGGGGGGATTGAGCAGTTCTTC.

This clone turned up a few times. The J gene is TRBJ1-1, the V gene TRBV28; D perhaps matches TRBD1 (5 bases). Trimming pared 4 bases from V and 3 bases from J, leaving 15 bases between. This CDR3 has 15 residues. CDR1 is MDHEN and CDR2 is SYDVKM in the germline V gene. Here the CDR3 DNA reads TGTGCCAGCAGTTCCCAGCAGGGTCGAGACACTGAAGCTTTCTTT. It yields the protein CASSSQQGRDTEAFF.

This chain links TRBV18 with TRBJ1-6, with unresolved D. CDR1 is KGHSH, CDR2 LQKENI, per germline. V was shortened by 5 bases and J by 6 bases, with 11 bases between the two germline ends. This CDR3 has 14 amino acids. The CDR3 bases are TGTGCCAGCTCAGAGTTGGAGCGTAATTCACCCCTCCACTTT. Its protein product is CASSELERNSPLHF.

The CDR3 sequence is CASSFGGDRASEAFF. In DNA form, the CDR3 reads TGTGCCAGCAGCTTTGGGGGGGACAGGGCATCTGAAGCTTTCTTT. The chain is built from TRBV5-5 and TRBJ1-1; 9 bases match TRBD1. CDR1 SGHKS and CDR2 YYEKEE come from the germline V gene (reference sequence). J lost 6 bases, V lost 2 bases, and 8 bases had no gene match. The CDR3 has 15 residues.

This clone was detected a few times. The rearrangement joins TRBV6-2 or TRBV6-3 to TRBJ2-2, with D maybe TRBD1 (6 bases). The length of the CDR3 is 13 residues. Germline CDR1 and CDR2: MNHEY and SVGEGT. V was pared by 6 bases and J by 8 bases, with 13 bases between. The CDR3 region is CASSRDITGELFF. CDR3 coding DNA: TGTGCCAGCAGCCGGGACATCACGGGGGAGCTGTTTTTT.

The chain employs TRBV5-6 and TRBJ2-2; D is possibly TRBD1 (6 bases). The CDR3 runs to 14 residues. V shed 7 bases and J shed 3 bases, with 13 bases lying between them. Per the germline V gene, CDR1 is SGHDT and CDR2 is YYEEEE. The CDR3 loop reads CASAWGRDTGELFF. CDR3 nucleotide sequence: TGTGCCAGCGCCTGGGGGCGGGACACCGGGGAGCTGTTTTTT. Full variable domain (outside the CDR3, taken from reference TRBV5-6 and TRBJ2-2): DAGVTQSPTHLIKTRGQQVTLRCSPKSGHDTVSWYQQALGQGPQFIFQYYEEEERQRGNFPDRFSGHQFPNYSSELNVNALLLGDSALYLCASAWGRDTGELFFGEGSRLTVL.

This chain uses TRBV5-6 with TRBJ2-7; 7 bases are a match to TRBD1. Germline V gives CDR1 SGHDT, CDR2 YYEEEE. J was trimmed by 1 base and V by 4 bases; bases with no gene match: 20. The CDR3 consists of 19 residues. The CDR3: CASSPGFPIDREFSYEQYF. In DNA form, the CDR3 reads TGTGCCAGCAGCCCGGGGTTCCCCATAGACAGGGAGTTTTCCTACGAGCAGTACTTC. Supplemented by reference TRBV5-6 and TRBJ2-7, the full variable domain reads DAGVTQSPTHLIKTRGQQVTLRCSPKSGHDTVSWYQQALGQGPQFIFQYYEEEERQRGNFPDRFSGHQFPNYSSELNVNALLLGDSALYLCASSPGFPIDREFSYEQYFGPGTRLTVT.